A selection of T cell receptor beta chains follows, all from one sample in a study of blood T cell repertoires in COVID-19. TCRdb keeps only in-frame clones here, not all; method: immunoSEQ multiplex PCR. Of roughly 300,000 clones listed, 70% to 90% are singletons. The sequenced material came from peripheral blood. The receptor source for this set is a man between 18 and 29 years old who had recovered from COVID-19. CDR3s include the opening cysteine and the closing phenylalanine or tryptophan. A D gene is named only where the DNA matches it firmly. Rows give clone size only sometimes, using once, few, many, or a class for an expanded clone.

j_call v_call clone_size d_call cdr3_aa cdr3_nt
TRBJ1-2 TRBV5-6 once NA CASSLLGAGYGYTF TGTGCCAGCAGCTTGCTAGGGGCTGGCTATGGCTACACCTTC
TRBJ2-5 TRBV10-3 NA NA CAISDGTAKETQYF TGTGCCATCAGTGATGGGACTGCCAAGGAGACCCAGTACTTC
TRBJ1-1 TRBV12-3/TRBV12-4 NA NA CASSFSGGTEAFF TGTGCCAGCAGTTTCTCTGGGGGGACTGAAGCTTTCTTT
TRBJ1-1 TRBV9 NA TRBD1 CASSPRTGGTEAFF TGTGCCAGCAGCCCCCGGACAGGGGGCACTGAAGCTTTCTTT
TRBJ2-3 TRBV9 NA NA CASSVGRGTDTQYF TGTGCCAGCAGCGTAGGGCGGGGCACAGATACGCAGTATTTT
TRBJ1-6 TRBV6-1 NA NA CASSEAPTGDNSPLHF TGTGCCAGCAGTGAAGCCCCAACCGGGGATAATTCACCCCTCCACTTT
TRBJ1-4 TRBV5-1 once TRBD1 CASSVGQGAEKLFF TGCGCCAGCAGCGTGGGACAGGGGGCTGAAAAACTGTTTTTT
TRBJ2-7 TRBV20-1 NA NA CSASPDYEQYF TGCAGTGCTAGCCCAGACTACGAGCAGTACTTC
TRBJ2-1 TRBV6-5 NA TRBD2 CASRLAGGLYNEQFF TGTGCCAGCAGGCTAGCGGGGGGGCTCTACAATGAGCAGTTCTTC
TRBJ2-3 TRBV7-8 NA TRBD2 CASSLVRTSGNSTDTQYF TGTGCCAGCAGCTTAGTCCGGACTAGCGGGAATAGCACAGATACGCAGTATTTT
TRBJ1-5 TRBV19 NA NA CASSIVTGTGQPQHF TGTGCCAGTAGTATAGTGACAGGAACTGGGCAGCCCCAGCATTTT
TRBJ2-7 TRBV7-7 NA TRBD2 CASSPSRTSGNYEQYF TGTGCCAGCAGCCCCTCCCGGACTAGCGGCAACTACGAGCAGTACTTC
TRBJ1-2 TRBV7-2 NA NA CASSPGEGYGYTF TGTGCCAGCAGCCCCGGAGAGGGCTATGGCTACACCTTC
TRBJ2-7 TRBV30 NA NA CAWVSGTSTYEQYF TGTGCCTGGGTCTCCGGGACATCAACCTACGAGCAGTACTTC
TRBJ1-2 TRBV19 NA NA CASIPGQGNGGYTF TGTGCCAGTATTCCTGGGCAGGGAAATGGTGGCTACACCTTC
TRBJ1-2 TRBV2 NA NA CASRRGNRAADYGYTF TGTGCCAGCAGGCGGGGGAACAGGGCCGCTGACTATGGCTACACCTTC
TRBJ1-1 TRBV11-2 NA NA CASSLVRVTNTEAFF TGTGCCAGCAGCTTAGTGAGGGTCACGAACACTGAAGCTTTCTTT
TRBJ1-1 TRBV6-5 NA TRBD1 CASSYTGGRGTEAFF TGTGCCAGCAGTTATACAGGGGGCAGGGGAACTGAAGCTTTCTTT
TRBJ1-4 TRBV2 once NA CASSPGPQATNEKLFF TGTGCCAGCAGTCCGGGCCCACAGGCAACTAATGAAAAACTGTTTTTT
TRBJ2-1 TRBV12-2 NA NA CASRPPRVFSILEQFF TGTGCAAGTCGCCCTCCCCGGGTCTTTTCCATCCTTGAGCAGTTCTTC
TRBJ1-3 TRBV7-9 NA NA CASARGTGNTIYF TGTGCCAGCGCCAGGGGCACTGGAAACACCATATATTTT
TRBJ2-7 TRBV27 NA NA CASSFPGHDQYF TGTGCCAGCAGTTTCCCCGGACACGACCAGTACTTC
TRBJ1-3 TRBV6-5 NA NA CASSYASSGNTIYF TGTGCCAGCAGTTACGCGTCGTCTGGAAACACCATATATTTT
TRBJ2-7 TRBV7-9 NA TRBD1 CASSPGQGNSYEQYF TGTGCCAGCAGCCCCGGACAGGGGAATTCCTACGAGCAGTACTTC
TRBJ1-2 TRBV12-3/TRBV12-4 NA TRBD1 CASRPGGWGGYTF TGTGCCAGCAGGCCAGGGGGCTGGGGTGGCTACACCTTC
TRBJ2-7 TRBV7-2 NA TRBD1 CASSKGQGASYEQYF TGTGCCAGCAGCAAGGGACAGGGGGCTTCCTACGAGCAGTACTTC
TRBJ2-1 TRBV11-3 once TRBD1 CASSRTGGSYNEQFF TGTGCCAGCAGCCGGACAGGGGGCTCCTACAATGAGCAGTTCTTC
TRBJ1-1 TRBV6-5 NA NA CASSSLGGQGEAFF TGTGCCAGCAGTTCCCTGGGGGGGCAGGGTGAAGCTTTCTTT
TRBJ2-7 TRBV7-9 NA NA CASSPLDSGLEYF TGTGCCAGCAGCCCCCTAGATTCGGGGTTGGAGTACTTC
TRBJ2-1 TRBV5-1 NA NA CASSLGQTNEQFF TGCGCCAGCAGCTTGGGACAGACTAATGAGCAGTTCTTC
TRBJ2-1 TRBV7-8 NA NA CASSLGGGPYNEQFF TGTGCCAGCAGCTTAGGGGGAGGACCCTACAATGAGCAGTTCTTC
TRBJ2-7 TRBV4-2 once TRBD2 CASSQGALRREGLEQYF TGTGCCAGCAGCCAAGGGGCCCTAAGGCGGGAGGGCCTCGAGCAGTACTTC
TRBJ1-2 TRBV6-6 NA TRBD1 CASSGGDRALIYGYTF TGTGCCAGCAGTGGGGGGGACAGGGCCCTCATCTATGGCTACACCTTC
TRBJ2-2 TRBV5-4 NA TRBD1 CASSPNVGTGSGGELFF TGTGCCAGCAGCCCCAACGTAGGGACAGGGTCGGGCGGGGAGCTGTTTTTT
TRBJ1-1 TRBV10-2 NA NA CASSDPGHYFTEAFF TGCGCCAGCAGTGATCCGGGACATTACTTCACTGAAGCTTTCTTT
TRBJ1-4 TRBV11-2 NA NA CASSLDLSDEKLFF TGTGCCAGCAGCTTAGATCTATCGGATGAAAAACTGTTTTTT
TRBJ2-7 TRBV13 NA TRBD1 CASSLAGTGEGEQYF TGTGCCAGCAGCTTAGCTGGTACAGGGGAAGGCGAGCAGTACTTC
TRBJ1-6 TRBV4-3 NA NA CASSQEQVRSSYNSPLHF TGCGCCAGCAGCCAAGAACAAGTCCGAAGCTCCTATAATTCACCCCTCCACTTT
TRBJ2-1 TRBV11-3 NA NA CASSLDLQTGQFF TGTGCCAGCAGCTTAGATCTCCAGACGGGGCAGTTCTTC